This T cell receptor (beta chain) is drawn from a study of early T cells in non-severe SARS-CoV-2 infection. MiXCR, run by TCRdb on the 5' RACE reads, gives a single entry per CDR3 protein. The table has under 70,000 distinct CDR3 sequences, about 16% seen once. This clonotype has just a few counts. This CDR3 region has 13 residues. The germline CDR1 and CDR2 sequences are SGHDN and FVKESK. V lost 2 bases to trimming and J lost 7 bases, with 11 bases between them. The input for sequencing was whole blood, taken at baseline. This chain links TRBV14 with TRBJ1-2; the D gene is possibly TRBD1 (6 bases). The receptor's source is an adult who was a healthcare worker with PCR-confirmed SARS-CoV-2 infection or an uninfected control (not recorded which). The CDR3 nucleotides are TGTGCCAGCAGCCAACAGGGGAGCTCTGGCTACACCTTC. This sequence encodes CASSQQGSSGYTF.